The 24 T cell receptor beta chains in this list originate from one sample, sequenced in a study of blood T cell repertoires in COVID-19. Measured with immunoSEQ multiplex PCR; TCRdb has only the in-frame clones, and not every one. The sample has 100,000 to 150,000 clones; over 75% are singletons. Input material: peripheral blood. These receptors were collected from a man aged 30 to 39 with COVID-19, enrolled during active disease.

This chain uses TRBV6-5 with TRBJ2-7; D is possibly TRBD1 (6 bases). The CDR3 covers 13 residues. Germline assignment: CDR1 MNHEY and CDR2 SVGAGI. The ends were cut back, 5 bases at V and 3 bases at J, with 11 bases in the middle. CDR3 nucleotide sequence: TGTGCCAGCAGTCCTGACAGGTTCTACGAGCAGTACTTC. Translated, it gives CASSPDRFYEQYF.

This clone was found a few times. This chain uses TRBV19 with TRBJ2-3; 11 bases are shared with TRBD1. Germline-derived CDR1 and CDR2 are LNHDA and SQIVND (reference sequence). This CDR3 has 17 amino acids. With 5 bases clipped from V and 4 bases from J, the junction kept 11 bases outside the gene matches. The CDR3 region has the DNA TGTGCCAGTAGTGCCCAGGACAGGGGGCGTGGGGCAGATACGCAGTATTTT. It is translated as CASSAQDRGRGADTQYF.

The rearrangement links TRBV2 to TRBJ1-1, with TRBD1 as a possible D gene (5 bases). V dropped 6 bases and J dropped 5 bases, with 13 bases sitting between them. Germline V gene data show CDR1 as SNHLY and CDR2 as FYNNEI. The CDR3 covers 13 residues. In DNA, the CDR3 is TGTGCCAGCAGGTGGGGGGAGGATACTGAAGCTTTCTTT. Its translation: CASRWGEDTEAFF.

This clone was detected once. The chain has TRBV2 and TRBJ1-5; no definite D call. The CDR3 contains 14 residues. Trimming stripped 1 base from V and 7 bases from J, with 11 bases between. Germline assignment: CDR1 SNHLY and CDR2 FYNNEI. The CDR3 region is CASSEGAEFQPQHF. CDR3 in DNA: TGTGCCAGCAGTGAAGGGGCAGAATTCCAGCCCCAGCATTTT.

The rearrangement uses TRBV29-1 and TRBJ1-1; D may be TRBD1 (6 bases). Looked up from germline, CDR1 is SQVTM and CDR2 is ANQGSEA. The germline V and J ends were trimmed by 1 base and 7 bases, with 16 bases remaining between them. The CDR3 is 14 residues long. The CDR3 DNA sequence: TGCAGCGTTGAAGGGAAGGGGGGGTGGAGTGAAGCTTTCTTT. Its translation: CSVEGKGGWSEAFF.

The chain has TRBV28 and TRBJ1-1; D unresolved. The CDR3 sequence is 12 residues long. The ends were cut back, 6 bases at V and 1 base at J, with 6 bases in the middle. The V gene's germline CDR1 is MDHEN and CDR2 SYDVKM. The CDR3 loop reads CASRPRNTEAFF. The CDR3 DNA reads TGTGCCAGCAGGCCCAGGAACACTGAAGCTTTCTTT.

This clone was seen once. The chain couples TRBV4-1 to TRBJ1-2, with TRBD1 identical over 12 bases. V lost 5 bases, J lost 4 bases, and 5 bases stayed unmatched. This CDR3 region has 15 residues. Germline V CDR1 and CDR2: MGHRA, YSYEKL. The CDR3 here is CASSRPGQGAYGYTF. CDR3 DNA: TGCGCCAGCAGCAGGCCGGGACAGGGGGCCTATGGCTACACCTTC.

The chain carries TRBV7-9 and TRBJ2-5; 7 positions agree with TRBD2. The V and J ends lost 7 bases and 4 bases, in that order; junction bases with no gene match: 15. The germline V gene encodes CDR1 SEHNR and CDR2 FQNEAQ (reference sequence). This CDR3 is built from 16 residues. This chain's CDR3 is CASTDPYREGGETQYF. CDR3 coding DNA: TGTGCCAGCACCGACCCCTATAGGGAGGGCGGAGAGACCCAGTACTTC.

The chain has TRBV28 and TRBJ1-2; D is undetermined. V was shortened by 7 bases and J by 1 base, with 7 bases between the two germline ends. The CDR3 loop spans 12 amino acids. Germline V gives CDR1 MDHEN, CDR2 SYDVKM. DNA for the CDR3: TGTGCCAGCAACCCGGGTAACTATGGCTACACCTTC. Protein sequence: CASNPGNYGYTF.

J is TRBJ1-1 and V is TRBV12-3 or TRBV12-4, with D uncertain. The CDR3 runs to 13 residues. V was cut by 1 base and J by 2 bases, with 5 bases left in between. Written as DNA, the CDR3 is TGTGCCAGCAGTTTAGGACACAACACTGAAGCTTTCTTT. This encodes CASSLGHNTEAFF.

This clone was picked up one time. The chain has TRBV4-2 and TRBJ2-5; 7 nucleotides match TRBD1. CDR1 is LGHNA, CDR2 YNFKEQ, per germline. V trimming: 1 base; J trimming: 0 bases; junction bases outside the gene matches: 14. CDR3 length: 19 amino acids. CDR3 coding DNA: TGTGCCAGCAGCCAAGTTGGAGAGGGGGCCCTACTGTACCAAGAGACCCAGTACTTC. It yields the protein CASSQVGEGALLYQETQYF.

Only a few counts were recorded for this clone. The rearrangement joins TRBV19 to TRBJ2-7; 8 bases align to TRBD1. J gave up 3 bases and V 6 bases, and 7 bases lay outside the gene matches. This CDR3 is built from 14 residues. Germline CDR1 LNHDA, CDR2 SQIVND (reference sequence). The CDR3 loop reads CASSPTGDVYEQYF. The CDR3 bases are TGTGCCAGTAGCCCGACAGGGGATGTCTACGAGCAGTACTTC.

This clone has a handful of counts. The chain has TRBV27 and TRBJ2-7, with D hard to call. Germline CDR1 reads MNHEY; CDR2 reads SMNVEV (reference sequence). V dropped 6 bases and J dropped 2 bases, with 5 bases sitting between them. The CDR3 extends over 11 amino acids. The DNA for the CDR3 is TGTGCCAGCAGAAGCACCTACGAGCAGTACTTC. The encoded protein is CASRSTYEQYF.

V and J are TRBV4-2 and TRBJ1-5; D gene uncertain. Germline-derived CDR1 and CDR2 are LGHNA and YNFKEQ. The CDR3 totals 13 residues. V dropped 4 bases and J dropped 0 bases, with 4 bases sitting between them. The chain's CDR3 is CASSLNSNQPQHF. Written as DNA, the CDR3 is TGTGCCAGCAGCCTCAATAGCAATCAGCCCCAGCATTTT.

V usage is TRBV27 and J usage is TRBJ1-2, with TRBD1 as a possible D gene (6 bases). Trimming pared 3 bases from V and 3 bases from J, leaving 8 bases between. CDR1 is MNHEY, CDR2 SMNVEV, per germline (reference sequence). The CDR3 extends over 13 amino acids. The CDR3 coding sequence is TGTGCCAGCAGTTTTGCAGGGGACTATGGCTACACCTTC. It is translated as CASSFAGDYGYTF.

The CDR3 nucleotides read TGTGCCAGCAGTTCCCTAGCGGGGGCTCACACAGATACGCAGTATTTT. The encoded protein is CASSSLAGAHTDTQYF. V is TRBV27 and J is TRBJ2-3; 10 bases line up with TRBD2. CDR1 and CDR2 from the germline V gene are MNHEY and SMNVEV (reference sequence). This CDR3 is 16 amino acids long. V was clipped by 4 bases and J by 2 bases; unmatched bases: 6.

V is TRBV14 and J is TRBJ2-1; TRBD2 matches at 7 bases. Germline V CDR1 and CDR2: SGHDN, FVKESK. This CDR3 contains 16 residues. V lost 1 base, J lost 9 bases, and 12 bases stayed unmatched. For the CDR3, the DNA is TGTGCCAGCAGCCAAGCCCCCGGACTAGGTGATCGTGAGCAGTTCTTC. Translation: CASSQAPGLGDREQFF.

The rearrangement links TRBV21-1 to TRBJ2-5; TRBD2, the D gene given by the table, was not confirmed from the DNA. TRBV21-1 is an annotated pseudogene. This CDR3 contains 18 residues. In DNA, the CDR3 is TGTGCCAGCAGCAAAGAGGCTAGCGGGAGTAAGACCCAAGAGACCCAGTACTTC. It codes for CASSKEASGSKTQETQYF.

This chain uses TRBV29-1 with TRBJ1-2, with no clear D. V lost 4 bases and J lost 0, with 15 bases in between. The CDR3 is 15 amino acids. Germline-derived CDR1 and CDR2 are SQVTM and ANQGSEA. The CDR3 is CSVVLSGPANYGYTF. The CDR3 nucleotides read TGCAGCGTTGTTCTTTCTGGGCCAGCTAACTATGGCTACACCTTC.

The chain is built from TRBV12-3 or TRBV12-4 and TRBJ1-3; D ambiguous. CDR3 length equals 11 residues. With 4 bases removed from V and 8 bases from J, the gap between germline ends came to 6 bases. CDR3 nucleotide sequence: TGTGCCAGCAGTTCGGGAGACACCATATATTTT. This encodes CASSSGDTIYF.

V usage is TRBV18 and J usage is TRBJ1-5; D not certain. Trimming pared 2 bases from V and 6 bases from J, leaving 14 bases between. CDR1 is KGHSH and CDR2 is LQKENI in the germline V gene. This CDR3 is 15 amino acids long. The CDR3 sequence: CASSPNPPRGQPQHF. The CDR3 nucleotides are TGTGCCAGCTCACCAAACCCCCCCCGGGGTCAGCCCCAGCATTTT.

V usage is TRBV29-1 and J usage is TRBJ1-2, with D possibly matching TRBD1 (6 bases). The CDR3 totals 14 residues. Germline V gene sequence: CDR1 SQVTM, CDR2 ANQGSEA. Trimming cost V 4 bases and J 2 bases, with 14 bases left between them. DNA of the CDR3: TGCAGCGTTGTTAGGGGAGGGGGAAACTATGGCTACACCTTC. It codes for CSVVRGGGNYGYTF.

V and J are TRBV23-1 and TRBJ2-7, with a possible D match to TRBD2 (5 bases). TRBV23-1 is known as an ORF, though its function is uncertain. The V gene lost 6 bases and the J gene lost 4 bases, with 19 bases spanning the gap. The CDR3 sequence is 15 residues long. The CDR3 reads CASRTGKGPSYEQYF. DNA of the CDR3: TGCGCCAGCAGGACCGGGAAGGGCCCTTCTTACGAGCAGTACTTC.

The CDR3 DNA is TGTGCCAGCAGTAGCGGGGGGGCGGCTGAAAAACTGTTTTTT. Translation: CASSSGGAAEKLFF. The rearrangement uses TRBV28 and TRBJ1-4; a weak D match, TRBD1 (6 bases). This CDR3 spans 14 amino acids. Trimming cost V 5 bases and J 7 bases, with 14 bases left between them. Germline loops: CDR1 MDHEN, CDR2 SYDVKM. Using reference TRBV28 and TRBJ1-4 for the parts outside the CDR3, the full variable domain is DVKVTQSSRYLVKRTGEKVFLECVQDMDHENMFWYRQDPGLGLRLIYFSYDVKMKEKGDIPEGYSVSREKKERFSLILESASTNQTSMYLCASSSGGAAEKLFFGSGTQLSVL.